The sequence of this T cell receptor (beta chain) was determined in a study of spatial heterogeneity in lung cancer. V lost 7 bases to trimming and J lost 9 bases; unmatched junction nucleotides: 12. CDR3 length: 15 amino acids. Germline V gene sequence: CDR1 ENHRY, CDR2 SYGVKD. In regard to this clonotype: Its antigen is unknown.

Regarding time point: sample taken at primary tumor resection. Without sorting, whole RNA was sequenced from tumor, nontumor lung or frozen PBMC. The cohort: approximately 74 early-stage, untreated non-small cell lung cancer patients. Study outcomes and limitations: Resection blood, more than follow-up blood, showed ubiquitous expanded tumor TCRs.

TCRdb used MiXCR to reprocess the 5' RACE reads, holding one entry per CDR3 protein. The data show roughly 100,000 distinct CDR3 sequences, with 7.5% to 10% seen just once and 6% to 7.5% held by the top ten. The chain is built from TRBV10-3 and TRBJ2-3, with 11 bases matching TRBD2. The clonotype comes from a male donor with early-stage non-small cell lung cancer. Here the sequenced sample was PBMCs, taken at surgery. CDR3 sequence (DNA): TGTGCCATCACTGAAGGGCTAGCGGGAGGTGGCACGCAGTATTTT. This sequence encodes CAITEGLAGGGTQYF.